This paragraph covers one T cell receptor beta chain sequence. Its antigen is not identified. This record comes from a study of cytomegalovirus exposure and HLA in healthy donors. The germline V and J ends were trimmed by 4 bases and 8 bases, with 18 bases remaining between them. Germline assignment: CDR1 SGHDN and CDR2 FVKESK. The CDR3 is made up of 16 amino acids. The study's findings and limits: One cluster of highly shared sequence variants probably arose as a sequencing artifact. Data from an earlier analysis indicated that most TCR beta V segments were productive either about 90% or about 30% of the time.

PCR employed 60 Vbeta and 13 Jbeta primers. The repertoire was sequenced with immunoSEQ multiplex PCR; TCRdb's copy has only in-frame clones and lacks some. The data hold about 120,000 clones, with 77% observed a single time. This receptor was identified in a man aged 35 to 55 in good health and CMV-seropositive. The chain recombines TRBV14 with TRBJ1-6, with D perhaps TRBD1 (5 bases). The sequenced sample was PBMCs. CDR3 residues: CASSPRAGISYSPLHF. Written as DNA, the CDR3 is TGTGCCAGCAGCCCCCGGGCAGGGATTTCTTATTCACCCCTCCACTTT.